This T cell receptor beta chain was obtained from a study of HIV-infected patients and healthy controls. Alpha and beta constant-region primers primed reverse transcription of approximately 460 ng RNA. Each of the alpha and beta chains got its own library through chain-specific third strand synthesis with indices. A short first PCR added P5 and P7 adapter elements and a second index. TCRdb passed the 5' RACE reads through MiXCR, listing each CDR3 protein once. This table holds about 10,000 distinct CDR3 sequences, 8% found once. V lost 4 bases, J lost 6 bases, and 15 bases lay in between. Germline values: CDR1 SGHVS, CDR2 FQNEAQ. The CDR3 consists of 15 residues. No cell fractionation was done, so the repertoire covers all unsorted peripheral blood T cells. Study observations and caveats: MAIT alpha-chain CDR3s were frequent in healthy controls, depleted in HIV+. With just sixteen HIV-infected individuals processed, the findings' generality was considered strongly limited.

This clonotype was seen a few times. Its antigen remains unknown. This TCR was sampled from an adult in good health. The sequenced sample consisted of blood. The rearrangement uses TRBV7-8 and TRBJ1-4; a possible D gene is TRBD1 (6 bases). The CDR3 reads CASSSFGGADEKLFF. DNA for the CDR3: TGTGCCAGCAGCTCCTTTGGGGGGGCGGATGAAAAACTGTTTTTT.